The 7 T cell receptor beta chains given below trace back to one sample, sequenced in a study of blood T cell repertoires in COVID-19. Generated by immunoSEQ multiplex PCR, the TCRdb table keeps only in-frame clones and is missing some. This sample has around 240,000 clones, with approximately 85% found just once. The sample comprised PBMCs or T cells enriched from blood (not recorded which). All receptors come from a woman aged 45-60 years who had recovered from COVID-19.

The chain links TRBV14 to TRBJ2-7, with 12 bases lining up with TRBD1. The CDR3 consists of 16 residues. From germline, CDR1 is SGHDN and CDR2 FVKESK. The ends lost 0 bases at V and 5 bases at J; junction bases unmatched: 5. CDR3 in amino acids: CASSQDGTGGFHEQYF. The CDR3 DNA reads TGTGCCAGCAGCCAAGATGGGACAGGGGGCTTCCACGAGCAGTACTTC.

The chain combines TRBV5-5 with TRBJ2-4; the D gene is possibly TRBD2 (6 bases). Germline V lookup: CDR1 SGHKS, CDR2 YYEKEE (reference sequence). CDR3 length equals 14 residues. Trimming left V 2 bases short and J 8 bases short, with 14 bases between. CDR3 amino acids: CASSFGPPGDIQYF. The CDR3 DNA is TGTGCCAGCAGCTTCGGGCCCCCGGGGGACATTCAGTACTTC.

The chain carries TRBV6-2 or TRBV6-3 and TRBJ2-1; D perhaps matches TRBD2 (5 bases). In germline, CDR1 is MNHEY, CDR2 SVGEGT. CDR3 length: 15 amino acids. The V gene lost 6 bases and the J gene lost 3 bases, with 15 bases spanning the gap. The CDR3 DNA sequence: TGTGCCAGCAGCCTGAACGTCGGGGTCTACAATGAGCAGTTCTTC. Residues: CASSLNVGVYNEQFF.

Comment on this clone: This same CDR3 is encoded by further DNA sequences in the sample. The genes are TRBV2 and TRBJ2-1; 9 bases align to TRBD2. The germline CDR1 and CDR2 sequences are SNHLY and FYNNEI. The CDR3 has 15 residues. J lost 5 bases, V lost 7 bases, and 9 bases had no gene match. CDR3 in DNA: TGTGCCAGCAATAGAAGGTCTAGCGGGAACAATGAGCAGTTCTTC. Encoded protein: CASNRRSSGNNEQFF.

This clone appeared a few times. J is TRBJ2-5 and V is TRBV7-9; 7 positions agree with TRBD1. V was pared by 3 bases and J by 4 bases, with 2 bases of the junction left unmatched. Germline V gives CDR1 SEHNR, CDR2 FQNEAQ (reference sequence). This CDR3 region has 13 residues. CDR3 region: CASSLDRRETQYF. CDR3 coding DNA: TGTGCCAGCAGCTTGGACAGGAGAGAGACCCAGTACTTC. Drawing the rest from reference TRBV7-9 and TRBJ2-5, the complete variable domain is DTGVSQNPRHKITKRGQNVTFRCDPISEHNRLYWYRQTLGQGPEFLTYFQNEAQLEKSRLLSDRFSAERPKGSFSTLEIQRTEQGDSAMYLCASSLDRRETQYFGPGTRLLVL.

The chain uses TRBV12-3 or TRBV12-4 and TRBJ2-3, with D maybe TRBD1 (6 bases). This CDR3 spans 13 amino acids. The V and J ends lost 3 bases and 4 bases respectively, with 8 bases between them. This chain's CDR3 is CASSFRGPDTQYF. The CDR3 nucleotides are TGTGCCAGCAGTTTCAGGGGTCCAGATACGCAGTATTTT.

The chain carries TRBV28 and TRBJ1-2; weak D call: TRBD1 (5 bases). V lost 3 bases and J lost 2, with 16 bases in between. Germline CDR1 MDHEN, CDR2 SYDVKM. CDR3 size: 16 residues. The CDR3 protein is CASSLGRGRSNYGYTF. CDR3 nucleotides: TGTGCCAGCAGTTTGGGGAGGGGCAGGTCAAACTATGGCTACACCTTC.